This entry is about one TCR beta chain. The antigen is not known. These data originate in a study of shared clonotypes between healthy human individuals. Study-wide context: CD4 naive cells filled three plates per donor, CD4 memory three, CD8 naive two and CD8 memory one.

Repertoires were generated with immunoSEQ multiplex PCR, while TCRdb's copy carries only in-frame clones and drops some. In the table there are 640,000 or so clones, approximately 75% of which are singletons. All donors were healthy HIV-negative adults lacking recent acute infections or vaccinations. General study points: The expectation was that sequencing depth would affect clonotype sharing among donors. In having few donors, the study represented limited genetic and exposure-history diversity.

CDR3 length: 16 residues. With 4 bases clipped from V and 1 base from J, the junction kept 3 bases outside the gene matches. From germline, CDR1 is MNHEY and CDR2 SMNVEV (reference sequence). The genes are TRBV27 and TRBJ2-1; 11 bases line up with TRBD2. Sequenced: memory CD4+ T cells sorted from blood. Sample subset: CD45RA-negative fraction. The receptor was derived from a woman in her 30s in good health. The CDR3 here is CASSSIAGGSYNEQFF. In nucleotides, the CDR3 is TGTGCCAGCAGTTCGATAGCGGGAGGGTCCTACAATGAGCAGTTCTTC.